The 27 T cell receptor beta chains reported below all come from one sample, sequenced in a study of T-cell memory formation after mild COVID-19. A single record per CDR3 protein comes from TCRdb applying MiXCR to the 5' RACE reads. The repertoire consists of more than 350,000 distinct CDR3 sequences, with about 17% occurring once and the leading ten covering roughly 21%. Sequenced: PBMCs or a T cell subset sorted from them (not recorded which). Receptors were obtained from a man between 18 and 35 years old who had mild COVID-19 (a few samples of this study predate the infection). Cell type and time point are not known.

In nucleotides, the CDR3 is TGTGCCAGCAGCTTATTGACAGGGGAGGACTATGGCTACACCTTC. Translated, it gives CASSLLTGEDYGYTF. This chain uses TRBV7-9 with TRBJ1-2, with 8 nucleotides matching TRBD1. Unmatched junction bases numbered 5, after V lost 2 bases and J lost 3 bases. Germline-derived CDR1 and CDR2 are SEHNR and FQNEAQ (reference sequence). The CDR3 length is 15 residues.

This clonotype was seen a few times. CDR3 sequence reads: CASSLNANNEQFF. CDR3 coding DNA: TGTGCCAGCAGCTTAAACGCGAACAATGAGCAGTTCTTC. The genes are TRBV11-3 and TRBJ2-1; D gene unclear. CDR3 length equals 13 residues. The V and J ends lost 2 bases and 5 bases respectively, with 7 bases between them. CDR1 and CDR2 from the germline V gene are SGHNT and YENEEA.

This clonotype was recorded a few times. The chain has TRBV7-9 and TRBJ2-7, with 8 bases that match TRBD1. Germline loops: CDR1 SEHNR, CDR2 FQNEAQ (reference sequence). V lost 5 bases and J lost 5; bases outside the gene matches: 14. This CDR3 is built from 16 residues. CDR3 residues: CASSQRGQGKFHEQYF. CDR3 coding DNA: TGTGCCAGCAGCCAGCGCGGACAGGGCAAGTTCCACGAGCAGTACTTC.

Ten or more counts support this clonotype. The rearrangement links TRBV5-1 to TRBJ1-1; D might be TRBD1 (6 bases). V was shortened by 8 bases and J by 2 bases, with 19 bases between the two germline ends. Germline CDR1 SGHRS, CDR2 YFSETQ. The CDR3 length is 15 residues. In nucleotides, the CDR3 is TGCGCCAGTAACAGGGAAGGCCTTACTAACACTGAAGCTTTCTTT. It yields the protein CASNREGLTNTEAFF.

This sequence joins TRBV7-3 and TRBJ2-2, with D hard to call. CDR3 length: 14 amino acids. The V end was cut by 5 bases, the J end by 0 bases, with 7 bases between. Germline V gene data show CDR1 as SGHTA and CDR2 as FQGTGA. The CDR3 here is CASSPGSNTGELFF. The CDR3 DNA follows: TGTGCCAGCAGCCCCGGGTCGAACACCGGGGAGCTGTTTTTT.

The V and J genes are TRBV15 and TRBJ2-3; D gene unclear. The CDR3 sequence is 14 residues long. Germline values: CDR1 LNHNV, CDR2 YYDKDF (reference sequence). Trimming took off 4 bases at V and 2 bases at J, with 10 bases between the two ends. CDR3 DNA: TGTGCCACCAGCAAGGGCGGAGACACAGATACGCAGTATTTT. Translating gives CATSKGGDTDTQYF. Drawing the rest from reference TRBV15 and TRBJ2-3, the complete variable domain is DAMVIQNPRYQVTQFGKPVTLSCSQTLNHNVMYWYQQKSSQAPKLLFHYYDKDFNNEADTPDNFQSRRPNTSFCFLDIRSPGLGDTAMYLCATSKGGDTDTQYFGPGTRLTVL.

The chain combines TRBV4-3 with TRBJ2-1; D perhaps matches TRBD2 (5 bases). Germline V lookup: CDR1 LGHNA, CDR2 YSLEER. The CDR3 totals 15 residues. Trimming pared 0 bases from V and 6 bases from J, leaving 12 bases between. CDR3 nucleotides: TGCGCCAGCAGCCAAGATTCGTTCCGGGGCAATGAGCAGTTCTTC. Encoded protein: CASSQDSFRGNEQFF.

V usage is TRBV12-3 or TRBV12-4 and J usage is TRBJ1-5, with D perhaps TRBD1 (5 bases). V dropped 6 bases and J dropped 5 bases, with 14 bases sitting between them. The CDR3 extends over 14 amino acids. This CDR3 reads CASRRLQDDQPQHF. CDR3 nucleotide sequence: TGTGCCAGCAGGCGTCTACAGGATGATCAGCCCCAGCATTTT.

This clonotype occurred a few times. The V and J genes are TRBV6-1 and TRBJ1-5, with D maybe TRBD1 (6 bases). Trimming cost V 6 bases and J 3 bases, with 9 bases left between them. Per the germline V gene, CDR1 is MNHNS and CDR2 is SASEGT. CDR3 size: 13 residues. CDR3 residues: CASRDSFNQPQHF. CDR3 DNA sequence: TGTGCCAGCAGGGACAGTTTCAATCAGCCCCAGCATTTT.

The J gene is TRBJ1-1, the V gene TRBV7-9; TRBD1 agrees at 7 bases. This CDR3 contains 14 residues. J gave up 6 bases and V 5 bases, and 9 bases lay outside the gene matches. Germline lookup yields CDR1 SEHNR and CDR2 FQNEAQ (reference sequence). The DNA for the CDR3 is TGTGCCAGCAGCCGAAAACAGGGGAGAGCTGAAGCTTTCTTT. Protein: CASSRKQGRAEAFF.

This clonotype was recorded at least ten times. The chain combines TRBV27 with TRBJ1-2; the D gene is possibly TRBD1 (6 bases). The germline V gene encodes CDR1 MNHEY and CDR2 SMNVEV (reference sequence). V lost 5 bases and J 8 bases, leaving 12 bases between the germline ends. CDR3 size: 12 residues. The CDR3 bases are TGTGCCAGCAGTCCTACAGGGAGAGGCTACACCTTC. Encoded protein: CASSPTGRGYTF.

A single count supports this clonotype. CDR3 coding DNA: TGTGCCAGCAGTTCACTGCGTCGACTAGCCCTTTACGAGCAGTACGTC. As protein: CASSSLRRLALYEQYV. This chain connects TRBV6-2 or TRBV6-3 to TRBJ2-7; 7 nucleotides line up with TRBD2. Germline CDR1 is MNHEY and CDR2 is SVGEGT. The trim removed 4 bases at V and 4 bases at J, leaving 13 bases unmatched. The CDR3 spans 16 residues.

In its sample, this clonotype was seen a few times. This rearrangement joins TRBV12-3 or TRBV12-4 to TRBJ2-7; 7 bases are a match to TRBD1. V dropped 6 bases and J dropped 2; count of bases not matched to a gene: 10. The CDR3 runs 15 residues. The CDR3 nucleotides are TGTGCCAGCAGGTTTGAACAGGGGAGAACCTACGAGCAGTACTTC. Translating gives CASRFEQGRTYEQYF.

This clonotype came up a few times. The chain couples TRBV27 to TRBJ1-5; D remains ambiguous. The germline CDR1 and CDR2 sequences are MNHEY and SMNVEV (reference sequence). The CDR3 extends over 15 amino acids. Trimming left V 3 bases short and J 2 bases short, with 11 bases between. The CDR3 DNA reads TGTGCCAGCAGTTTCCCAAGGACCTGCAATCAGCCCCAGCATTTT. Amino acid sequence: CASSFPRTCNQPQHF.

This clonotype was counted between two and nine times. CDR3 sequence reads: CSAAGQGGIYGYTF. DNA of the CDR3: TGCAGTGCTGCGGGACAGGGTGGTATCTATGGCTACACCTTC. V and J are TRBV20-1 and TRBJ1-2, with TRBD1 matching 9 bases. From germline, CDR1 is DFQATT and CDR2 SNEGSKA (reference sequence). With V trimmed by 5 bases and J by 4 bases, 8 bases remained unmatched. The CDR3 length is 14 residues.

In the case of this clonotype: A read error may account for a junction end that differs from germline. The chain combines TRBV2 with TRBJ2-7; 9 bases line up with TRBD1. CDR1 and CDR2 from the germline V gene are SNHLY and FYNNEI. This CDR3 spans 14 amino acids. CDR3 loop: CASSGRDRESEQYF. The CDR3, as DNA: TGTGCAAGCAGTGGGAGGGACAGGGAGAGCGAGCAGTACTTC.

This clonotype was picked up a small number of times. The V call is TRBV27, the J call TRBJ2-7; D gene unclear. Germline loops: CDR1 MNHEY, CDR2 SMNVEV (reference sequence). The CDR3 totals 14 residues. V was pared by 3 bases and J by 0 bases, with 9 bases between. The DNA of the CDR3 is TGTGCCAGCAGTTTTTGGAGCACCTCCTACGAGCAGTACTTC. As protein: CASSFWSTSYEQYF.

This chain uses TRBV15 with TRBJ2-3, with 10 bases identical to TRBD2. Germline lookup yields CDR1 LNHNV and CDR2 YYDKDF (reference sequence). The CDR3 has 16 residues. Trimming removed 8 bases from V and 0 bases from J; junction bases left unmatched: 8. The CDR3 loop reads CATLAGELTSTDTQYF. The CDR3 coding sequence is TGTGCCACCCTAGCGGGGGAACTTACTAGCACAGATACGCAGTATTTT.

This CDR3 reads CASSLSGVPYNEQFF. CDR3 nucleotides: TGTGCCAGCAGCTTATCGGGGGTACCCTACAATGAGCAGTTCTTC. The chain joins TRBV7-2 to TRBJ2-1, with a weak D call TRBD2 (6 bases). The CDR3 is 15 residues long. Trimming cost V 2 bases and J 2 bases, with 10 bases left between them. Germline V gene data show CDR1 as SGHTA and CDR2 as FQGNSA.

This clonotype was seen more than once but under ten times. This chain joins TRBV6-5 and TRBJ2-3; 12 bases align to TRBD2. CDR3 length: 16 amino acids. The V gene end was trimmed by 0 bases and the J gene end by 4 bases; junction bases not matched to a gene: 2. The V gene's germline CDR1 is MNHEY and CDR2 SVGAGI. CDR3 region: CASSYSTSGGADTQYF. Written as DNA, the CDR3 is TGTGCCAGCAGTTACTCGACTAGCGGGGGTGCAGATACGCAGTATTTT.

The chain combines TRBV20-1 with TRBJ2-3, with TRBD2 matching 15 bases. CDR1 DFQATT and CDR2 SNEGSKA come from the germline V gene (reference sequence). V lost 5 bases, J lost 5 bases, and 5 bases stayed unmatched. The CDR3 covers 15 residues. The CDR3 nucleotides read TGCAGTGCTGGGACTAGCGGGGGGCTGGGAGATACGCAGTATTTT. As protein: CSAGTSGGLGDTQYF.

The gene calls are TRBV7-2 and TRBJ1-1; 7 bases agree with TRBD1. The CDR3 is made up of 15 amino acids. CDR1 SGHTA and CDR2 FQGNSA come from the germline V gene. V gave up 5 bases and J gave up 0 bases; unmatched junction bases: 6. The CDR3 DNA follows: TGTGCCAGCAGCACTCAGGGACAGATGAACACTGAAGCTTTCTTT. Protein sequence: CASSTQGQMNTEAFF.

Here the CDR3 DNA reads TGCAGTGCTAGAGACCCTCGGACTAGCGGGAACACCGGGGAGCTGTTTTTT. Protein sequence: CSARDPRTSGNTGELFF. The rearrangement uses TRBV20-1 and TRBJ2-2; the match to TRBD2 covers 10 bases. This CDR3 spans 17 amino acids. The junction had 5 bases not matched to a gene; V was cut back by 0 bases and J by 1 base. The germline CDR1 and CDR2 sequences are DFQATT and SNEGSKA (reference sequence).

In its sample, this clonotype was seen a few times. CDR3 region: CASRTAGGYTF. The CDR3 DNA reads as TGTGCCAGTAGGACCGCGGGTGGCTACACCTTC. The V call is TRBV19, the J call TRBJ1-2; no firm D call. The CDR3 length is 11 residues. The V and J ends lost 6 bases and 7 bases respectively, with 9 bases between them. The germline V gene encodes CDR1 LNHDA and CDR2 SQIVND (reference sequence).

A single count supports this clonotype. The chain employs TRBV5-6 and TRBJ1-6, with D possibly TRBD1 on 6 matching bases. With 1 base removed from V and 4 bases from J, the gap between germline ends came to 9 bases. The CDR3 is 15 residues long. Germline CDR1 SGHDT, CDR2 YYEEEE. CDR3 in amino acids: CASSLLQGYNSPLHF. The CDR3 DNA is TGTGCCAGCAGCTTGTTACAGGGATATAATTCACCCCTCCACTTT. The full variable domain, completed using reference TRBV5-6 and TRBJ1-6, is DAGVTQSPTHLIKTRGQQVTLRCSPKSGHDTVSWYQQALGQGPQFIFQYYEEEERQRGNFPDRFSGHQFPNYSSELNVNALLLGDSALYLCASSLLQGYNSPLHFGNGTRLTVT.

This chain joins TRBV10-3 and TRBJ1-5; D remains ambiguous. This CDR3 spans 13 amino acids. The V gene lost 6 bases and the J gene lost 7 bases, with 13 bases spanning the gap. The germline V gene encodes CDR1 ENHRY and CDR2 SYGVKD. CDR3: CAIRDFQGQPQHF. The CDR3 DNA sequence: TGTGCCATCAGGGACTTTCAAGGGCAGCCCCAGCATTTT.

This clonotype was seen a few times. The V and J genes are TRBV28 and TRBJ1-5, with D unclear. The germline V and J ends were trimmed by 6 bases and 6 bases, with 27 bases remaining between them. Germline V gene data show CDR1 as MDHEN and CDR2 as SYDVKM. This CDR3 region has 18 residues. The CDR3 loop reads CASRTLGIPARMGQPQHF. DNA for the CDR3: TGTGCCAGCAGAACCTTGGGAATACCCGCCCGAATGGGTCAGCCCCAGCATTTT.